Included here is one T cell receptor (beta chain) sequence, with context. Its antigen is still unknown. The V and J ends lost 4 bases and 0 bases respectively, with 10 bases between them. Germline assignment: CDR1 MNHNS and CDR2 SASEGT. The CDR3 is made up of 15 amino acids. This sample is drawn from a study of cytomegalovirus exposure and HLA in healthy donors. Study findings and constraints: The authors listed some 150 TCR beta chains as cytomegalovirus-associated. For cytomegalovirus status, the classifier reportedly gave diagnoses with high specificity and sensitivity. Subsequent analysis revealed that first-cohort TCR clusters tended to co-occur in the approximately 120 validation repertoires. It was confirmed in vitro that three of the CMV-associated chains were specific for CMV antigens.

TCRdb keeps only in-frame clones here, not all; method: immunoSEQ multiplex PCR. This repertoire shows 80,000 to 100,000 clones, roughly 87% found once; its top ten account for approximately 6.3%. Material: PBMCs. The gene calls are TRBV6-1 and TRBJ2-1; D unresolved. The clonotype was recovered from a man between 18 and 29 years old in good health and CMV-seropositive. The CDR3 bases are TGTGCCAGCAGTGTGAGGAGAAGCTCCTACAATGAGCAGTTCTTC. Amino acids: CASSVRRSSYNEQFF.